A selection of T cell receptor beta chains follows, all from one sample in a study of blood T cell repertoires in COVID-19. The protocol was immunoSEQ multiplex PCR, while the TCRdb copy is restricted to in-frame clones and leaves out a portion. The table has roughly 120,000 clones, about 83% seen once. The sequencing input was peripheral blood. The source of these receptors is a man in his 60s with acute or convalescent COVID-19. Each CDR3 is given with its conserved first and last residue. The D gene is left open where the match is weak. Not all rows give a size; the values are once, few, many and, for expanded clones, a class.

V gene,clone size,J gene,D gene,CDR3 length,CDR3 protein,CDR3 DNA
TRBV19,NA,TRBJ2-3,TRBD2,19,CASSTSGLAGVWGTDTQYF,TGTGCCAGTAGCACCTCGGGACTAGCGGGAGTGTGGGGCACAGATACGCAGTATTTT
TRBV10-3,NA,TRBJ2-1,TRBD2,13,CAIGGRDYNEQFF,TGTGCCATCGGCGGGAGGGACTACAATGAGCAGTTCTTC
TRBV7-9,NA,TRBJ2-7,TRBD1,14,CASSLGTGFYEQYF,TGTGCCAGCAGCTTAGGGACAGGGTTCTACGAGCAGTACTTC
TRBV14,NA,TRBJ1-6,TRBD1,16,CASSQEATGGRSPLHF,TGTGCCAGCAGCCAAGAAGCGACAGGGGGGAGATCACCCCTCCACTTT
TRBV5-1,NA,TRBJ1-6,NA,15,CASSPAGLENSPLHF,TGCGCCAGCAGCCCCGCGGGGCTGGAGAATTCACCCCTCCACTTT
TRBV4-2,NA,TRBJ2-1,TRBD2,18,CASSQEGGGRADYNEQFF,TGTGCCAGCAGCCAAGAAGGCGGCGGGAGGGCGGACTACAATGAGCAGTTCTTC
TRBV11-2,once,TRBJ2-7,NA,12,CANRTASYEQYF,TGTGCCAACAGGACAGCTTCCTACGAGCAGTACTTC
TRBV6-5,NA,TRBJ1-2,NA,15,CASSYSHVSTYGYTF,TGTGCCAGCAGTTACTCGCACGTCAGTACCTATGGCTACACCTTC
TRBV28,NA,TRBJ1-1,NA,12,CASRDSDTEAFF,TGTGCCAGTAGGGACTCGGACACTGAAGCTTTCTTT
TRBV9,NA,TRBJ2-5,NA,13,CASSPQERETQYF,TGTGCCAGCAGCCCACAGGAGAGGGAGACCCAGTACTTC
TRBV27,NA,TRBJ1-5,TRBD1,19,CASPSNNPGQGVGNQPQHF,TGTGCCAGCCCATCCAACAACCCGGGACAGGGAGTTGGCAATCAGCCCCAGCATTTT
TRBV5-4,NA,TRBJ2-1,TRBD2,16,CASSLGGASGWTEQFF,TGTGCCAGCAGCTTGGGGGGGGCTAGCGGGTGGACGGAGCAGTTCTTC
TRBV18,NA,TRBJ2-7,TRBD1,15,CASSPPGQGLYEQYF,TGTGCCAGCTCACCGCCGGGACAGGGGCTCTACGAGCAGTACTTC
TRBV29-1,NA,TRBJ1-1,NA,12,CSVEARNQGAFF,TGCAGCGTTGAAGCGAGGAACCAAGGAGCTTTCTTT
TRBV19,NA,TRBJ1-1,NA,17,CASSIEAGGRRNTEAFF,TGTGCCAGTAGTATAGAGGCGGGTGGACGGAGAAACACTGAAGCTTTCTTT
TRBV5-4,NA,TRBJ1-1,NA,12,CASSLVGSQAFF,TGTGCCAGCAGCTTGGTGGGCTCCCAAGCTTTCTTT
TRBV27,NA,TRBJ2-3,NA,16,CASSLRGVLTTDTQYF,TGTGCCAGCAGTTTAAGAGGAGTACTCACCACAGATACGCAGTATTTT
TRBV24-1,NA,TRBJ2-3,TRBD1,13,CATSTGVRDTQYF,TGTGCCACCAGTACAGGGGTACGAGATACGCAGTATTTT
TRBV29-1,NA,TRBJ2-3,TRBD2,16,CSVEGGLAGGLDTQYF,TGCAGCGTTGAAGGCGGACTAGCGGGAGGCCTAGATACGCAGTATTTT
TRBV19,NA,TRBJ2-3,NA,14,CASSPGRDSDTQYF,TGTGCCAGTAGCCCAGGAAGGGACTCAGATACGCAGTATTTT
TRBV3-1/TRBV3-2,NA,TRBJ1-6,TRBD1,14,CASRTDREDSPLHF,TGTGCCAGCAGGACGGACAGGGAAGATTCACCCCTCCACTTT
TRBV4-3,NA,TRBJ2-7,NA,15,CASSQGTGLTYEQYF,TGCGCCAGCAGCCAAGGAACGGGTTTAACCTACGAGCAGTACTTC
TRBV5-4,NA,TRBJ2-2,TRBD1,14,CASFGTGNTGELFF,TGTGCCAGCTTCGGGACAGGGAACACCGGGGAGCTGTTTTTT
TRBV5-1,NA,TRBJ1-2,NA,15,CASRTASGSRLGYTF,TGCGCCAGCAGAACGGCCTCCGGGAGCCGGCTTGGCTACACCTTC